This TCR beta chain came from a study of T cells in Graves' hyperthyroidism and ophthalmopathy. A lack of ophthalmopathy progression within 18 months defined stable Graves' hyperthyroidism. The sample holds many counts of this clonotype. It was RNA transcripts that yielded the amplified TCR beta CDR3 regions. The TCR CDR3 first-round RT-PCR relied on the HTBI primer set. TCRdb re-called the multiplex PCR reads with MiXCR, one entry per CDR3 protein. The sample holds under 800,000 distinct CDR3 sequences, 14% seen once. V dropped 1 base and J dropped 2 bases, with 18 bases sitting between them. There are 16 residues in the CDR3. The germline V gene has CDR1 GTSNPN and CDR2 SVGIG (reference sequence).

The sample consisted of blood. The receptor was isolated from a woman between 18 and 29 years old with Graves' hyperthyroidism. J is TRBJ2-7 and V is TRBV30; D is ambiguous. As DNA, the CDR3 is TGTGCCTGGAGTGGGGCCTACGCACCGACGACCTACGAGCAGTACTTC. This translates into CAWSGAYAPTTYEQYF.